Listed here are 24 T cell receptor beta chains from one sample, sequenced in a study of T-cell reconstitution after alpha-beta-depleted transplantation in children. Unique molecular identifiers were used to barcode this TCRbeta library. Via MiXCR, TCRdb re-called the PCR reads, giving one row per CDR3 protein. Seen here are about 980,000 distinct CDR3 sequences, about 26% observed once, and the top ten hold under 30%. The source material was PBMCs, mostly from graft donor cells, sampled 360 days after TCRalphabeta/CD19-depleted stem cell transplant. These TCRs come from a boy less than two years old who had a stem cell transplant for SCID, so the T cells may come from the graft donor.

This clonotype was observed a handful of times. This sequence joins TRBV4-1 and TRBJ2-2; possibly TRBD2 for D (5 bases). The germline V gene has CDR1 MGHRA and CDR2 YSYEKL. The CDR3 is 15 residues long. Trimming left V 0 bases short and J 3 bases short, with 8 bases between. CDR3 in DNA: TGCGCCAGCAGCCAAGATACTAGGGACACCGGGGAGCTGTTTTTT. It yields the protein CASSQDTRDTGELFF.

This clonotype was detected only a few times. This chain links TRBV12-3 or TRBV12-4 with TRBJ2-3; 11 bases match TRBD2. V trimming: 2 bases; J trimming: 0 bases; junction bases outside the gene matches: 4. The CDR3 consists of 17 residues. CDR3 coding DNA: TGTGCCAGCAGTTTAACTAGCGGGGGCCAAAGCACAGATACGCAGTATTTT. It translates to CASSLTSGGQSTDTQYF.

This clonotype was found many times. This chain uses TRBV10-3 with TRBJ2-3, with D possibly matching TRBD1 (6 bases). V was cut by 7 bases and J by 4 bases, with 15 bases left in between. The CDR3 has 14 residues. Germline-derived CDR1 and CDR2 are ENHRY and SYGVKD. The CDR3 here is CAITPPKGADTQYF. CDR3 DNA: TGTGCCATCACTCCCCCAAAGGGGGCAGATACGCAGTATTTT.

This chain uses TRBV29-1 with TRBJ2-7; D ambiguous. Germline V gene data show CDR1 as SQVTM and CDR2 as ANQGSEA. V gave up 3 bases and J gave up 0 bases, with 9 bases separating them. CDR3 length: 13 amino acids. The CDR3 bases are TGCAGCGTTGAGGACGCTTCCTCCTACGAGCAGTACTTC. This sequence encodes CSVEDASSYEQYF.

This clonotype turned up a few times. This chain uses TRBV9 with TRBJ2-5, with 7 nucleotides matching TRBD1. V was pared by 4 bases and J by 5 bases, with 14 bases of the junction left unmatched. The CDR3 runs to 16 residues. Germline V CDR1 and CDR2: SGDLS, YYNGEE. For the CDR3, the DNA is TGTGCCAGCAGCCCCCGGACAGGAGCCCTTAGGGAGACCCAGTACTTC. Its translation: CASSPRTGALRETQYF.

This clonotype occurred many times. CDR3 bases: TGCAGTGCTTCAGGGAGGAGCTACGAGCAGTACTTC. Translation gives CSASGRSYEQYF. The genes are TRBV20-1 and TRBJ2-7, with D tentatively TRBD2 (6 bases). V lost 5 bases to trimming and J lost 3 bases, with 11 bases between them. The CDR3 contains 12 residues. Germline assignment: CDR1 DFQATT and CDR2 SNEGSKA (reference sequence).

This clonotype has just a few counts. This chain joins TRBV3-1 and TRBJ2-5; 9 bases map to TRBD2. With V trimmed by 0 bases and J by 1 base, 12 bases remained unmatched. The germline V gene has CDR1 LGHDT and CDR2 YNNKEL (reference sequence). The CDR3 spans 19 residues. DNA of the CDR3: TGTGCCAGCAGCCAAGAAAAAGGGTGGCTAGCGGGGTTCCAAGAGACCCAGTACTTC. Amino acids: CASSQEKGWLAGFQETQYF.

CDR3 loop: CASGSGTFLETQYF. CDR3 in DNA: TGCGCCAGTGGTTCCGGGACCTTCTTGGAGACCCAGTACTTC. The V gene is TRBV5-1, the J gene TRBJ2-5; D is tentatively TRBD1 or TRBD2 (5 bases each). The germline V gene encodes CDR1 SGHRS and CDR2 YFSETQ. CDR3 length: 14 amino acids. Trimming stripped 8 bases from V and 5 bases from J, with 19 bases between.

The V gene is TRBV6-1, the J gene TRBJ2-1, with 7 bases fitting TRBD2. Germline V gene data show CDR1 as MNHNS and CDR2 as SASEGT. V was clipped by 5 bases and J by 6 bases; unmatched bases: 4. The CDR3 is 13 amino acids. The CDR3 DNA reads as TGTGCCAGCAGTAGCGGGGCAGTCAATGAGCAGTTCTTC. Protein sequence: CASSSGAVNEQFF.

This clonotype was observed a handful of times. V gene TRBV7-6 combines with J gene TRBJ2-7; D unresolved. The CDR3 is 12 amino acids. V was pared by 0 bases and J by 7 bases, with 7 bases between. Germline CDR1 and CDR2: SGHVS and FNYEAQ. The CDR3 nucleotides read TGTGCCAGCAGCTTAGCAACGCGGGAGCAGTACTTC. As protein: CASSLATREQYF.

The chain recombines TRBV5-6 with TRBJ2-5, with 10 bases fitting TRBD1. This CDR3 is 16 amino acids long. Per the germline V gene, CDR1 is SGHDT and CDR2 is YYEEEE. V shed 2 bases and J 6 bases; nucleotides not matched to a gene: 10. The CDR3 spells CASSFVGTGVVQTQYF. CDR3 DNA sequence: TGTGCCAGCAGCTTCGTTGGGACAGGGGTGGTCCAGACCCAGTACTTC.

The chain couples TRBV29-1 to TRBJ1-2; D not certain. Per germline, CDR1 SQVTM and CDR2 ANQGSEA. The V and J ends lost 4 bases and 4 bases respectively, with 7 bases between them. The CDR3 loop spans 11 amino acids. CDR3 loop: CSVVEGYGYTF. CDR3 nucleotides: TGCAGCGTTGTCGAGGGCTATGGCTACACCTTC.

This clonotype was picked up a small number of times. The V and J genes are TRBV7-9 and TRBJ2-1; 9 nucleotides align to TRBD2. CDR1 and CDR2 from the germline V gene are SEHNR and FQNEAQ (reference sequence). With V trimmed by 2 bases and J by 6 bases, 5 bases remained unmatched. The CDR3 has 15 amino acids. CDR3 DNA: TGTGCCAGCAGCTTAATTCTAGCGGGGTTCAATGAGCAGTTCTTC. Its protein is CASSLILAGFNEQFF.

In this sample, this clonotype turned up a few times. The chain carries TRBV12-3 or TRBV12-4 and TRBJ1-5, with no clear D. The germline V and J ends were trimmed by 3 bases and 2 bases, with 14 bases remaining between them. This CDR3 region has 16 residues. DNA for the CDR3: TGTGCCAGCAGTTTTGGTCGGGATTACGGCAATCAGCCCCAGCATTTT. This gives the protein CASSFGRDYGNQPQHF.

The CDR3 reads CASSPLGTKETQYF. CDR3 sequence (DNA): TGTGCCAGCTCACCCCTTGGCACGAAAGAGACCCAGTACTTC. This sequence joins TRBV18 and TRBJ2-5; D is undetermined. Germline-derived CDR1 and CDR2 are KGHSH and LQKENI. The CDR3 totals 14 residues. V dropped 3 bases and J dropped 3 bases, with 11 bases sitting between them.

In this sample, this clonotype turned up many times. This chain connects TRBV20-1 to TRBJ2-6; D ambiguous. The V and J ends lost 5 bases and 4 bases respectively, with 15 bases between them. The CDR3 spans 15 residues. Per germline, CDR1 DFQATT and CDR2 SNEGSKA (reference sequence). The DNA for the CDR3 is TGCAGTGCTCCCGATAGGCAGTCCGGGGCCAACGTCCTGACTTTC. Protein: CSAPDRQSGANVLTF.

The genes are TRBV20-1 and TRBJ2-5, with D tentatively TRBD2 (6 bases). Per the germline V gene, CDR1 is DFQATT and CDR2 is SNEGSKA (reference sequence). V was shortened by 0 bases and J by 3 bases, with 14 bases between the two germline ends. This CDR3 region has 15 residues. Written as DNA, the CDR3 is TGCAGTGCTAGAGATCTCGGGACTGCGAAAGAGACCCAGTACTTC. Translation gives CSARDLGTAKETQYF.

This chain links TRBV7-9 with TRBJ2-6; possible D gene TRBD1, 5 bases. Germline-derived CDR1 and CDR2 are SEHNR and FQNEAQ (reference sequence). V was cut by 6 bases and J by 0 bases, with 9 bases left in between. This CDR3 has 15 amino acids. The CDR3: CASRKGVSGANVLTF. CDR3 in DNA: TGTGCCAGCAGAAAAGGGGTCTCTGGGGCCAACGTCCTGACTTTC.

V and J are TRBV7-2 and TRBJ1-4, with TRBD1 as a possible D gene (5 bases). This CDR3 has 14 amino acids. With 5 bases removed from V and 8 bases from J, the gap between germline ends came to 15 bases. Germline assignment: CDR1 SGHTA and CDR2 FQGNSA. CDR3 bases: TGTGCCAGCAGCCCCGCCTCGGGGGACGAAAAACTGTTTTTT. This encodes CASSPASGDEKLFF.

This clonotype was recorded a few times. The chain couples TRBV7-2 to TRBJ2-3; the D gene could be TRBD1 or TRBD2 (5 bases each). The length of the CDR3 is 12 residues. Germline-derived CDR1 and CDR2 are SGHTA and FQGNSA. Deletions cut 6 bases from V and 10 bases from J, with 14 bases between. The CDR3 DNA follows: TGTGCCAGCAGTCAGACCGGGACCCCGCAGTATTTT. It codes for CASSQTGTPQYF. The variable domain in full, with the rest retrieved from reference TRBV7-2 and TRBJ2-3, is GAGVSQSPSNKVTEKGKDVELRCDPISGHTALYWYRQSLGQGLEFLIYFQGNSAPDKSGLPSDRFSAERTGGSVSTLTIQRTQQEDSAVYLCASSQTGTPQYFGPGTRLTVL.

This chain links TRBV29-1 with TRBJ2-5, with D perhaps TRBD1 or TRBD2 (5 bases each). This CDR3 has 14 residues. CDR1 SQVTM and CDR2 ANQGSEA come from the germline V gene. V was cut by 4 bases and J by 5 bases, with 17 bases left in between. Here the CDR3 DNA reads TGCAGCGTTGGGGACCAGCGAAGAGGCGAGACCCAGTACTTC. Translated: CSVGDQRRGETQYF.

The J gene is TRBJ2-5, the V gene TRBV29-1; 7 bases align to TRBD2. V was clipped by 8 bases and J by 1 base; unmatched bases: 19. The CDR3 extends over 17 amino acids. From germline, CDR1 is SQVTM and CDR2 ANQGSEA. The CDR3 DNA is TGCAGCCCCGTTATGCGGGGAGGGGTTCGGGGCCAAGAGACCCAGTACTTC. Protein product: CSPVMRGGVRGQETQYF.

The V gene is TRBV15, the J gene TRBJ2-7; D is possibly TRBD2 (5 bases). V dropped 0 bases and J dropped 2 bases, with 14 bases sitting between them. Germline CDR1 is LNHNV and CDR2 is YYDKDF (reference sequence). CDR3 length: 16 amino acids. The CDR3 DNA sequence: TGTGCCACCAGCAGAGATTTCGGGATGATCCCCTACGAGCAGTACTTC. The encoded protein is CATSRDFGMIPYEQYF.

The chain recombines TRBV12-3 or TRBV12-4 with TRBJ2-6, with TRBD2 identical over 11 bases. This CDR3 has 17 amino acids. Unmatched junction bases numbered 7, after V lost 8 bases and J lost 1 base. In DNA, the CDR3 is TGTGCCAGCGGTAATAGCGGGGGGGCATCTGGGGCCAACGTCCTGACTTTC. Protein product: CASGNSGGASGANVLTF.